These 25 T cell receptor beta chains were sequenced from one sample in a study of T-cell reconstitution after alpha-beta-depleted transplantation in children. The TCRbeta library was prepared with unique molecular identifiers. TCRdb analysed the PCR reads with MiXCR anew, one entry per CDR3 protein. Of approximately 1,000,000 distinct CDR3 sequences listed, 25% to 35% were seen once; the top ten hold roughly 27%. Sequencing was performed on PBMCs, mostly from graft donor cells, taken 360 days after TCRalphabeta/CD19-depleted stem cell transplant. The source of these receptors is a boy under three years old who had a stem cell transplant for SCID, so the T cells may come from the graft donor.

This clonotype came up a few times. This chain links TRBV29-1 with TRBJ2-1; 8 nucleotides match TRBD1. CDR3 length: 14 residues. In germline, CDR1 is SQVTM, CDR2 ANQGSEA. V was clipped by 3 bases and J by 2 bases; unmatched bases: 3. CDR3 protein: CSVEGTGTYNEQFF. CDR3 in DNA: TGCAGCGTTGAGGGGACAGGTACCTACAATGAGCAGTTCTTC.

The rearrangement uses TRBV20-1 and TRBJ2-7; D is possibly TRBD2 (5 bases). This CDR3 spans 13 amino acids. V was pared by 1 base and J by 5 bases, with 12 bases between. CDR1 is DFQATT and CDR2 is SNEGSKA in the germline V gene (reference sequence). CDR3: CSARVPGRNEQYF. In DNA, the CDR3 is TGCAGTGCTAGAGTGCCGGGAAGGAACGAGCAGTACTTC.

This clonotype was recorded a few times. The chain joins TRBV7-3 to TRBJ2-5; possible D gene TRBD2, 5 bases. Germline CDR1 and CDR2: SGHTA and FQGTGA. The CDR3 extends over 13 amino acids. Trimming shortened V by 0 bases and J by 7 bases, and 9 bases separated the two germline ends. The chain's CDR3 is CASSLTSRGTQYF. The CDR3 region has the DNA TGTGCCAGCAGCTTAACGTCACGGGGGACCCAGTACTTC.

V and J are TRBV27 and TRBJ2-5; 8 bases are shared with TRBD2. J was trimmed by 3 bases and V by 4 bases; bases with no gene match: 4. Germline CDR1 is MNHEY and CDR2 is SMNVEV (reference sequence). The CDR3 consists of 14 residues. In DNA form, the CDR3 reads TGTGCCAGCAGTTCGACTAGCGTGGAAGAGACCCAGTACTTC. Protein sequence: CASSSTSVEETQYF.

The CDR3, as DNA: TGTGCCAGCAGCTTGCAAAAGGGGGCGAACACCGGGGAGCTGTTTTTT. It translates to CASSLQKGANTGELFF. The chain employs TRBV5-5 and TRBJ2-2, with D tentatively TRBD1 (6 bases). There are 16 residues in the CDR3. V lost 1 base to trimming and J lost 0 bases, with 10 bases between them. Looked up from germline, CDR1 is SGHKS and CDR2 is YYEKEE (reference sequence).

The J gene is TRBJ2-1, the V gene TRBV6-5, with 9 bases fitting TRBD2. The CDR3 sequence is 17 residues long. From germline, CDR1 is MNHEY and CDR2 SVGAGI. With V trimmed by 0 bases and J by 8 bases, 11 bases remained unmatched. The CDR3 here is CASSYSTWRGGSDEQFF. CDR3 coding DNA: TGTGCCAGCAGTTACTCGACCTGGCGGGGGGGCAGCGATGAGCAGTTCTTC.

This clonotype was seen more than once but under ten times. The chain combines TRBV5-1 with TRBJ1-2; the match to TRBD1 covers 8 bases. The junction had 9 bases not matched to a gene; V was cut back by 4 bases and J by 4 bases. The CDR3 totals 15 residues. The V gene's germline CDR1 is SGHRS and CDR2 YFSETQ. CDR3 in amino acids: CASSPEQGARYGYTF. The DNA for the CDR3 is TGCGCCAGCAGCCCGGAGCAGGGGGCGCGCTATGGCTACACCTTC.

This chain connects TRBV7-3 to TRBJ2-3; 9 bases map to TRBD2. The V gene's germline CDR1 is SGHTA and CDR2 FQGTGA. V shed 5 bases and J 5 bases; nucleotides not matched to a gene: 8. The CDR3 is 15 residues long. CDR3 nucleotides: TGTGCCAGCAGCGCCGCGGGGGGGCGGTTAGATACGCAGTATTTT. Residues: CASSAAGGRLDTQYF.

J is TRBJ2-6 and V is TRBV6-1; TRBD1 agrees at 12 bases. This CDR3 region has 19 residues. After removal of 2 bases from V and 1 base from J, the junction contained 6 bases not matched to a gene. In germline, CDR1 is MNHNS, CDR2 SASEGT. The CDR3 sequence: CASSERPGQGASGANVLTF. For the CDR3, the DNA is TGTGCCAGCAGTGAACGTCCGGGACAGGGGGCTTCTGGGGCCAACGTCCTGACTTTC.

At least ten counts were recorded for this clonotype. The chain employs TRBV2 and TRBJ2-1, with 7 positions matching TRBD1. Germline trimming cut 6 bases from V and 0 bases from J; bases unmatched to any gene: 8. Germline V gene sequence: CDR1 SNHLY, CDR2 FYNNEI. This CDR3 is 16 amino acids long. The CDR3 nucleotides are TGTGCCAGCAGCCTAACAGGGGCGGGCTCCTACAATGAGCAGTTCTTC. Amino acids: CASSLTGAGSYNEQFF.

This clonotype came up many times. CDR3 DNA: TGTGCCAGCAGTCCGGGCCCCGGTGGCTACACCTTC. This codes for CASSPGPGGYTF. This chain uses TRBV28 with TRBJ1-2; D is ambiguous. Germline CDR1 MDHEN, CDR2 SYDVKM. Trimming cost V 5 bases and J 7 bases, with 11 bases left between them. The CDR3 consists of 12 residues.

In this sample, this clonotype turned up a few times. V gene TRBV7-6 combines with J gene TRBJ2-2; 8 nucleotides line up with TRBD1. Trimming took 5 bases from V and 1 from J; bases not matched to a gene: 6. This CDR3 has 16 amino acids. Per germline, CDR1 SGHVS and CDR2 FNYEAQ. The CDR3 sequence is CASSLGTGMNTGELFF. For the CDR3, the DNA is TGTGCCAGCAGCCTTGGGACAGGAATGAACACCGGGGAGCTGTTTTTT.

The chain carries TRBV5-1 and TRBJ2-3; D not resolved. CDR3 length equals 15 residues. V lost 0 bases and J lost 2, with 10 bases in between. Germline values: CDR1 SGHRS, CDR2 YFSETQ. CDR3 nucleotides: TGCGCCAGCAGCTTGGGCGCCCTTCTCACAGATACGCAGTATTTT. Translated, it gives CASSLGALLTDTQYF.

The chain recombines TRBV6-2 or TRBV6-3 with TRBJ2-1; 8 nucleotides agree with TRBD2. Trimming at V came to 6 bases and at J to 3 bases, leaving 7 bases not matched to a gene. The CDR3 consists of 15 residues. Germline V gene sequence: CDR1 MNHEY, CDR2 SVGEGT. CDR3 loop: CASRPLADNYNEQFF. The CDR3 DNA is TGTGCCAGCAGGCCACTAGCGGACAACTACAATGAGCAGTTCTTC.

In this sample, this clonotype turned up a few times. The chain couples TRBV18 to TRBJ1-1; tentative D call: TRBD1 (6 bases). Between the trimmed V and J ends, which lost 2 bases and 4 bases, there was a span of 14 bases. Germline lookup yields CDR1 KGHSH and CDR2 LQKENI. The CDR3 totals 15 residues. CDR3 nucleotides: TGTGCCAGCTCACCAATTCTGCAGGACAGCACTGAAGCTTTCTTT. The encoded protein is CASSPILQDSTEAFF.

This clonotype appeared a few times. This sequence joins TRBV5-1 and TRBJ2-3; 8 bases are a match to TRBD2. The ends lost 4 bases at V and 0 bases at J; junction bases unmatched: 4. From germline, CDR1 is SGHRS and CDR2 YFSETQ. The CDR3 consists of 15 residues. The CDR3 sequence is CASSDTSGSTDTQYF. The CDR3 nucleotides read TGCGCCAGCAGCGACACTAGCGGTAGCACAGATACGCAGTATTTT.

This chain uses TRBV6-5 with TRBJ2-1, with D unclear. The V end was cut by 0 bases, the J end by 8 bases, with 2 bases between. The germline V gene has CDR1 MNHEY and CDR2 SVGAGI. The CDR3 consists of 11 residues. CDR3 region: CASSYSDEQFF. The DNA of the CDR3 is TGTGCCAGCAGTTACTCGGATGAGCAGTTCTTC.

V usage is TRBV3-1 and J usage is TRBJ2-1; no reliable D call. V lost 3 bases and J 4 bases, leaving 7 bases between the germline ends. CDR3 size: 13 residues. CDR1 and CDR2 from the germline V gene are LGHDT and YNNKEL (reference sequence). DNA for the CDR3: TGTGCCAGCAGCCATCCACATTACAATGAGCAGTTCTTC. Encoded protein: CASSHPHYNEQFF.

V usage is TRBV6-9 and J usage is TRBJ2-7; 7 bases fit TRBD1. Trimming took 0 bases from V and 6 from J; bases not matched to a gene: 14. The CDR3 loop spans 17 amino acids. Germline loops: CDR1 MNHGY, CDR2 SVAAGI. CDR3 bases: TGTGCCAGCAGTTATTCGATGGGAGACAGGGTCTTCTTCGAGCAGTACTTC. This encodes CASSYSMGDRVFFEQYF.

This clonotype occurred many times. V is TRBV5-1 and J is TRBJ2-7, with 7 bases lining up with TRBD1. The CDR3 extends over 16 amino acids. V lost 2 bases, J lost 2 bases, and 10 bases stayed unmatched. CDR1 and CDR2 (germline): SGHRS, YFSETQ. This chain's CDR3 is CASSFRGQPGTYEQYF. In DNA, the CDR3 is TGCGCCAGCAGCTTTAGGGGACAGCCGGGGACCTACGAGCAGTACTTC.

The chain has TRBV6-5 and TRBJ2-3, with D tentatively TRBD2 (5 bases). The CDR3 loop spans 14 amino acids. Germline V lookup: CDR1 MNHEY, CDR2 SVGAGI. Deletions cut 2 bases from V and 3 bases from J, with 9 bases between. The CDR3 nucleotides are TGTGCCAGCAGTTACGGGTGGGAGACAGATACGCAGTATTTT. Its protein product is CASSYGWETDTQYF.

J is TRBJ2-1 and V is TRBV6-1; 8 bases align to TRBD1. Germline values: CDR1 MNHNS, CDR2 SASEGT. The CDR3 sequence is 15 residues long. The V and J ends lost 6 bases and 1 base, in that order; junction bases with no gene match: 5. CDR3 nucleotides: TGTGCCAGCAGCGCCGACAGGGGATCCTACAATGAGCAGTTCTTC. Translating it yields CASSADRGSYNEQFF.

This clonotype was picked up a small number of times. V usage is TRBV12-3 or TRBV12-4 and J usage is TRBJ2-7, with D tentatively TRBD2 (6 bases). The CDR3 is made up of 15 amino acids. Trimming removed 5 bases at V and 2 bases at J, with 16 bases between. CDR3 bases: TGTGCCAGCAGTCATACCGGGGGTCCGACCTACGAGCAGTACTTC. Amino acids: CASSHTGGPTYEQYF.

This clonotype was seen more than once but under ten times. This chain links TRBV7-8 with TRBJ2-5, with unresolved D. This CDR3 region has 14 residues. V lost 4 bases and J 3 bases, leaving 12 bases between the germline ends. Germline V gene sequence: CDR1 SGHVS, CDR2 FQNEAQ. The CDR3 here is CASSSSALKETQYF. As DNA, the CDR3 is TGTGCCAGCAGCTCCTCCGCTTTGAAAGAGACCCAGTACTTC.

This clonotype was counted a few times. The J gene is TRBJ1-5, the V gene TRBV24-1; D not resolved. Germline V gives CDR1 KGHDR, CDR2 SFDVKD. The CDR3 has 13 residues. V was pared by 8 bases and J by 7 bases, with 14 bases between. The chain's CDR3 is CATMRSPNQPQHF. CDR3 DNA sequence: TGTGCCACCATGAGGAGCCCAAACCAGCCCCAGCATTTT.